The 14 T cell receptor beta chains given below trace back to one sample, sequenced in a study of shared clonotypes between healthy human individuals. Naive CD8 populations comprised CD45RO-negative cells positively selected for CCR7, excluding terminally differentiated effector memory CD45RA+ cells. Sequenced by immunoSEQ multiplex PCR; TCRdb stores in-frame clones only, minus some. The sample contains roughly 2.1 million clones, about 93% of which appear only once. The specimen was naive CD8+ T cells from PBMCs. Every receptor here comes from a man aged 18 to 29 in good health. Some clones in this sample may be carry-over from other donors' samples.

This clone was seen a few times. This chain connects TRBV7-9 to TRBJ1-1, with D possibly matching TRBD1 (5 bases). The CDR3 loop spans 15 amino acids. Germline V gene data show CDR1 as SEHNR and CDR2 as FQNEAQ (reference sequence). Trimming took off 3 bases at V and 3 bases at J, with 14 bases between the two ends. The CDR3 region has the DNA TGTGCCAGCAGCTTTGGGGGAGTAGAGGACACTGAAGCTTTCTTT. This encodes CASSFGGVEDTEAFF. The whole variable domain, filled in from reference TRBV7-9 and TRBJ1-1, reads DTGVSQNPRHKITKRGQNVTFRCDPISEHNRLYWYRQTLGQGPEFLTYFQNEAQLEKSRLLSDRFSAERPKGSFSTLEIQRTEQGDSAMYLCASSFGGVEDTEAFFGQGTRLTVV.

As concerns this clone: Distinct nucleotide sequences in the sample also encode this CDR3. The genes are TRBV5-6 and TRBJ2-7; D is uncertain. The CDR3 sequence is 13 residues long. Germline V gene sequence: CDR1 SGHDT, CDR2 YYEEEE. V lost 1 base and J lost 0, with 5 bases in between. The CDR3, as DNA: TGTGCCAGCAGCTTGCGCAGCTCCTACGAGCAGTACTTC. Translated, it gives CASSLRSSYEQYF.

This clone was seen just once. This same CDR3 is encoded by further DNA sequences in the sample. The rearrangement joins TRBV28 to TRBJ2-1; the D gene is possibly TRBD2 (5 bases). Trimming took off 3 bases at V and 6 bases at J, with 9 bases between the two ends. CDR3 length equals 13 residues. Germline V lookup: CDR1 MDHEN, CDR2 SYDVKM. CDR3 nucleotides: TGTGCCAGCAGTTTCTCAGGAGGCAATGAGCAGTTCTTC. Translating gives CASSFSGGNEQFF.

The CDR3 spells CASSQATGPAYNEQFF. The CDR3 region has the DNA TGCGCCAGCAGCCAAGCGACGGGACCAGCCTACAATGAGCAGTTCTTC. The rearrangement links TRBV4-3 to TRBJ2-1; TRBD1 or TRBD2 may be the D gene (5 bases each). Germline V CDR1 and CDR2: LGHNA, YSLEER. This CDR3 spans 16 amino acids. V was trimmed by 1 base and J by 2 bases, leaving 12 bases between them.

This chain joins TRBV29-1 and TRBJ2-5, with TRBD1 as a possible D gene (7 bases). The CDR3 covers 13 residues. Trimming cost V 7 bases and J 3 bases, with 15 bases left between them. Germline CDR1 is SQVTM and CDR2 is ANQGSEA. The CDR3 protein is CSAGGTVKETQYF. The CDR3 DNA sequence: TGCAGCGCTGGGGGGACAGTTAAAGAGACCCAGTACTTC. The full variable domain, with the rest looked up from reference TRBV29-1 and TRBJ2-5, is SAVISQKPSRDICQRGTSLTIQCQVDSQVTMMFWYRQQPGQSLTLIATANQGSEATYESGFVIDKFPISRPNLTFSTLTVSNMSPEDSSIYLCSAGGTVKETQYFGPGTRLLVL.

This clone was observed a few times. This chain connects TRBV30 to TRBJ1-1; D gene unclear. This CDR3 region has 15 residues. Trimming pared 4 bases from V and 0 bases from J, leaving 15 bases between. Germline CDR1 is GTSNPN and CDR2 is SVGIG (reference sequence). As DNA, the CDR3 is TGTGCCTGGACCGCCGCCATACTCATGAACACTGAAGCTTTCTTT. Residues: CAWTAAILMNTEAFF.

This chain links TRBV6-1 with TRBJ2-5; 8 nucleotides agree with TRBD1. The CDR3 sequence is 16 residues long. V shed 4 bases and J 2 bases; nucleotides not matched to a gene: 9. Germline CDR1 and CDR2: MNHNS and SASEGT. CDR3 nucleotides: TGTGCCAGCAGTGTGCAGGGGGCTTTCCCACAAGAGACCCAGTACTTC. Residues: CASSVQGAFPQETQYF.

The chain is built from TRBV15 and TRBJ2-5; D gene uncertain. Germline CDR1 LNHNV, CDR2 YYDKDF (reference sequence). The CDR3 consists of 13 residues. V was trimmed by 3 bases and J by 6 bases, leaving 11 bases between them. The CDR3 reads CATSSLFPKTQYF. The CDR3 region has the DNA TGTGCCACCAGCAGTCTCTTCCCTAAGACCCAGTACTTC.

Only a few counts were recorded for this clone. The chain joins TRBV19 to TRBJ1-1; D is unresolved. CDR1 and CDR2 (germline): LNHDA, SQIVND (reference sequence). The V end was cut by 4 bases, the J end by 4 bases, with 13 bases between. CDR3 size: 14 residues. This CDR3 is CASSTPSERTEAFF. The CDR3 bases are TGTGCCAGTAGTACCCCCTCCGAGCGCACTGAAGCTTTCTTT.

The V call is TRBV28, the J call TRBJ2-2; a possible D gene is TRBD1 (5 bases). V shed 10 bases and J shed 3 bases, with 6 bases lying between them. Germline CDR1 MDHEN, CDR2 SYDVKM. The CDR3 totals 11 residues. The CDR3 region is CATRDTGELFF. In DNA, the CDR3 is TGTGCCACCAGGGACACCGGGGAGCTGTTTTTT.

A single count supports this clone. Here the CDR3 DNA reads TGTGCCACCTCTGGGTCCCGGGCCATGAACACTGAAGCTTTCTTT. Its protein is CATSGSRAMNTEAFF. This chain connects TRBV15 to TRBJ1-1; D uncertain. This CDR3 has 15 amino acids. V was shortened by 8 bases and J by 0 bases, with 16 bases between the two germline ends. Germline V gives CDR1 LNHNV, CDR2 YYDKDF (reference sequence).

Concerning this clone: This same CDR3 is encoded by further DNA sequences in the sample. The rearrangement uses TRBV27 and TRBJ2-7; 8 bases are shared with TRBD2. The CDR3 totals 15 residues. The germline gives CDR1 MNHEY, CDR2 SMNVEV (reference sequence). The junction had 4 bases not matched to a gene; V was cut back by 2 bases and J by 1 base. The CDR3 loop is CASSLSAGGSYEQYF. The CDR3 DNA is TGTGCCAGCAGTTTAAGTGCGGGAGGTTCCTACGAGCAGTACTTC.

CDR3 nucleotides: TGTGCCAGCAGCCAAGTTTCGAGGGAGGGTTCGGTAGAGACCCAGTACTTC. Translation: CASSQVSREGSVETQYF. The chain combines TRBV4-2 with TRBJ2-5; TRBD2 agrees at 7 bases. The V segment lost 1 base and the J segment 4 bases; nucleotides outside the gene matches: 12. This CDR3 is 17 amino acids long. CDR1 and CDR2 from the germline V gene are LGHNA and YNFKEQ.

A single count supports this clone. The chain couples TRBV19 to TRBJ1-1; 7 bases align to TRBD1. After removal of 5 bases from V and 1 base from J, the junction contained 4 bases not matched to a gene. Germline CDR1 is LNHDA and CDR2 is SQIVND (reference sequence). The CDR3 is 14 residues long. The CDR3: CASSDREWNTEAFF. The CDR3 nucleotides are TGTGCCAGTAGTGACAGGGAATGGAACACTGAAGCTTTCTTT.